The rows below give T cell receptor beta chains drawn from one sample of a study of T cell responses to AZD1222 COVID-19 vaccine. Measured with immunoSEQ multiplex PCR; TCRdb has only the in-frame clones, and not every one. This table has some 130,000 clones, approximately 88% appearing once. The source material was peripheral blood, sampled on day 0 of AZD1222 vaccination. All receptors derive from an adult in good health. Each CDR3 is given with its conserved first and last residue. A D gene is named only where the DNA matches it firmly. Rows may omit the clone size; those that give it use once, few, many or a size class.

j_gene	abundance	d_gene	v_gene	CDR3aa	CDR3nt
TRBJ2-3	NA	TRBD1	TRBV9	CASSGGQYTDTQYF	TGTGCCAGCAGCGGGGGACAGTACACAGATACGCAGTATTTT
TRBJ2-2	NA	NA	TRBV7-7	CASSSLIDSGGELFF	TGTGCCAGCAGCTCCCTAATCGACAGTGGCGGGGAGCTGTTTTTT
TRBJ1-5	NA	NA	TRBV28	CASTLPGVGQPQHF	TGTGCCAGCACCCTACCCGGGGTAGGCCAGCCCCAGCATTTT
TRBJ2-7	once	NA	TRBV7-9	CASSLAGQTYEQYF	TGTGCCAGCAGCTTAGCGGGACAAACTTACGAGCAGTACTTC
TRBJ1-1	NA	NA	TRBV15	CATSIGLNTEAFF	TGTGCCACCAGTATAGGATTGAACACTGAAGCTTTCTTT
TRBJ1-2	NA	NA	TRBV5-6	CASSSGGGGRLRYGYTF	TGTGCCAGCAGCTCCGGAGGGGGGGGCAGGCTGCGCTATGGCTACACCTTC
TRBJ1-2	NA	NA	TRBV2	CASKKQGTYGYTF	TGTGCCAGCAAGAAACAGGGTACCTATGGCTACACCTTC
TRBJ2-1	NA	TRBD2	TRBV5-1	CASSNQSGGAFNEQFF	TGCGCCAGCAGCAACCAGAGCGGGGGGGCCTTTAATGAGCAGTTCTTC
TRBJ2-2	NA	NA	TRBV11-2	CASSPWEIRTGELFF	TGTGCCAGCAGCCCGTGGGAAATTCGCACCGGGGAGCTGTTTTTT
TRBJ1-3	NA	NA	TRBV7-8	CASSQLGGNTIYF	TGTGCCAGCAGCCAGCTGGGGGGAAACACCATATATTTT
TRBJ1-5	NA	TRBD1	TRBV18	CASSPGTGNNQPQHF	TGTGCCAGCTCACCCGGGACAGGAAACAATCAGCCCCAGCATTTT
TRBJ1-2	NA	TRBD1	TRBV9	CASSERPDTGGRDGYTF	TGTGCCAGCAGCGAGAGACCTGACACAGGGGGCCGTGATGGCTACACCTTC
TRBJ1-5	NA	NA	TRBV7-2	CASSLLTDAGQPQHF	TGTGCCAGCAGCTTATTGACAGACGCTGGTCAGCCCCAGCATTTT
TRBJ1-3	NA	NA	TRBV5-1	CASSERGTRFFSGNTIYF	TGCGCCAGCAGCGAACGGGGCACCCGATTCTTCTCTGGAAACACCATATATTTT
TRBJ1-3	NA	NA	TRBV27	CASRGEHPDGNTIYF	TGTGCCAGCAGGGGGGAACACCCAGATGGAAACACCATATATTTT